Here is one T cell receptor beta chain with its context. The data belong to a study of blood T cell repertoires in COVID-19. Sequenced by immunoSEQ multiplex PCR; TCRdb stores in-frame clones only, minus some. The table shows more than 250,000 clones, with 70% to 90% occurring only once. The V and J ends lost 7 bases and 2 bases, in that order; junction bases with no gene match: 9. The CDR3 has 17 residues. Germline V gives CDR1 MDHEN, CDR2 SYDVKM. Sample: PBMCs or T cells enriched from blood (not recorded which). This clonotype was obtained from a woman between 40 and 55 years old who had recovered from COVID-19. The V call is TRBV28, the J call TRBJ2-1, with TRBD2 identical over 12 bases. The CDR3 spells CASTLLAGGGPYNEQFF. DNA for the CDR3: TGTGCCAGCACTCTTCTAGCGGGAGGGGGACCCTACAATGAGCAGTTCTTC.